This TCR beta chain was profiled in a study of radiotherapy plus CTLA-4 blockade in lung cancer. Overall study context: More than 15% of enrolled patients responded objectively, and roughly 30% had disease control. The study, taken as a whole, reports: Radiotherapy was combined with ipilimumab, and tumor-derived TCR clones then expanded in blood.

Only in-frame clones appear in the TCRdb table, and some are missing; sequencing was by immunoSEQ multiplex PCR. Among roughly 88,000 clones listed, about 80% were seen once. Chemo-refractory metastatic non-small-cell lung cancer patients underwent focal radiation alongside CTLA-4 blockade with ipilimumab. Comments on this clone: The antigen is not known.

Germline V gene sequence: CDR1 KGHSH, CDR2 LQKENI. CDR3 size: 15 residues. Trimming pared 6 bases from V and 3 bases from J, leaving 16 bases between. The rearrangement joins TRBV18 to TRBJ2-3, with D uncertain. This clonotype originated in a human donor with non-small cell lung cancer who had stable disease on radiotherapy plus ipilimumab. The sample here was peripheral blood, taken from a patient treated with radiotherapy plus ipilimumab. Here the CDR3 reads CASSPSAAETDTQYF. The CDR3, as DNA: TGTGCCAGCTCCCCCTCGGCGGCCGAGACAGATACGCAGTATTTT.